This record looks at one TCR beta chain sequence and its context. The antigen it binds to is not known. It has no much larger one-base neighbor in the sample; base qualities were not kept. These data belong to a study of blood T cell repertoires in COVID-19 (dated by TCRdb to 2020 to 2021). For the study in its entirety: Samples covering the acute and convalescent phases of COVID-19 were provided by collaborators in the United States, Italy and Spain. The material from the prospective study consisted of cDNA or gDNA derived from T cells, B-cell-depleted T cells, or PBMCs. Subjects who had been exposed to COVID-19, were actively infected with it, or had recovered from it provided the deeply sampled blood TCRbeta repertoires that made up the dataset. A freely available public database, intended as a resource for researchers studying the immune response to SARS-CoV-2, is where the repertoires were released. Samples were obtained from the ongoing ImmuneRACE study (first 160 participants) and from over a thousand subjects provided by 6 global collaborators. Sample metadata almost always included a de-identified subject ID, COVID-19 status, age in years and sex. Where HLA class I and class II types were available, the types were taken from metadata supplied by the sample provider, not from assay-based typing. What the research found in general, with its limitations: How much clinical and demographic metadata was included differed by source and by participant, and the metadata was provided uncurated.

The cysteine opens and the phenylalanine closes a CDR3 of 13 amino acids. Only the CDR3 DNA is retained, 39 bases long and in frame from the first base. The trim is 2 bases for V and 10 bases for J, with a gap of 14 bases between the germline ends. The immunoSEQ Assay, a bias-controlled multiplex PCR, was used to amplify TCRbeta CDR3 regions from genomic DNA. As for the original processing: Within the assay, amplification of reference gene primers was used to estimate how many nucleated cells each sample contained. To quantify the absolute abundance of each unique TCRbeta CDR3 rearrangement, sequence reads were collapsed and filtered. Productive Simpson clonality was computed per sample as the square root of Simpson's diversity index over productive rearrangements. Sourced from immuneACCESS, this table was stored by TCRdb with only in-frame sequences that have V and J called. A share of the clones is absent; for the studies checked, an unresolved V gene accounts for under half, and the remainder has no known explanation. V and J calls and clone size are as listed in that table; D and trimming were resolved from the DNA. The sample includes approximately 210,000 clones, with about 91% observed a single time. The ten largest clonotypes hold 1.5% of the sample.

Collaborating institutions collected whole blood in K2EDTA tubes following their own protocols. For TCRbeta analysis, collaborators shipped samples in one of three forms: frozen whole blood, isolated PBMCs, or DNA extracted from either of those sample types. This sequence uses TRBV12-3 or TRBV12-4 and TRBJ1-2, with a weak D call of TRBD1 (5 bases match). Source material: peripheral blood. This sequence originates from a man aged 18 to 30 with active or convalescent COVID-19. The sequenced DNA: TGTGCCAGCAGTTTAATATCAGGGTCGGACTACACCTTC. This gives the protein CASSLISGSDYTF.